The sample holds many counts of the clone carrying this T cell receptor (beta chain). Its antigen is not identified. These data originate in a study of T cells after yellow fever vaccination. Using its own MiXCR run on the 5' RACE reads, TCRdb lists one record per CDR3 protein. Among 50,000 or so distinct CDR3 sequences listed, 6% to 8% were seen once. This CDR3 has 17 residues. Germline V gene data show CDR1 as LGHNA and CDR2 as YSLEER. The V end lost 0 bases, the J end lost 0 bases, and 12 bases lay between the germline ends. Whole-study results and caveats: Once the booster was given, most primary-vaccination clones reappeared, at roughly 96% for CD4 and approximately 88% for CD8.

The source of this sequence is a man younger than 30 who received the YFV17D yellow fever vaccine. This chain joins TRBV4-3 and TRBJ2-1; a possible D gene is TRBD2 (5 bases). The sample was CD8+ T cells sorted from PBMCs, taken around 15 days after the first yellow fever vaccination. The CDR3 coding sequence is TGCGCCAGCAGCCAAGATCGACCGACTACCTCCTACAATGAGCAGTTCTTC. This codes for CASSQDRPTTSYNEQFF.